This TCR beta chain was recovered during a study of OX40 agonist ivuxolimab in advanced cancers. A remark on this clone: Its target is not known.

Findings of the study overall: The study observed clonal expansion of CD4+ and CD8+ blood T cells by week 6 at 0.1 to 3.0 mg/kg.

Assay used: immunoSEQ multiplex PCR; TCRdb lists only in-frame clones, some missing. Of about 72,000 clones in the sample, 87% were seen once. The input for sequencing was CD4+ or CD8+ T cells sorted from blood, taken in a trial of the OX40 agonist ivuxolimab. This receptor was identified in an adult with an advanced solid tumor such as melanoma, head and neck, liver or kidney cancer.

The CDR3 nucleotides read TGTGCCAGCCATAAGGGGAACTATGGCTACACCTTC. Translating it yields CASHKGNYGYTF. The chain carries TRBV6-1 and TRBJ1-2, with TRBD1 as a possible D gene (5 bases). The V gene's germline CDR1 is MNHNS and CDR2 SASEGT. Between the trimmed V and J ends, which lost 8 bases and 2 bases, there was a span of 9 bases. This CDR3 region has 12 residues.